The clone carrying this TCR beta chain has a count of ten or more. Its specificity is not known. These data belong to a study of quantifying T cell responses using KT2 cells. On the study more broadly: cDNA was made from DNase-treated RNA using alpha and beta constant primers. A predetermined fluorescence threshold ended the second PCR, run as a qPCR.

A single-stranded UMI oligo with SP2 sequence was ligated to cDNA 3' ends. First-round PCR used roughly 4 cycles and beta primers RC1.1 and RC1.2 covering TRBC1 and TRBC2. Each CDR3 protein is one row after TCRdb ran MiXCR on the UMI-ligation and nested PCR reads. The sample consists of fewer than 60,000 distinct CDR3 sequences, 11% of them appearing once. Study results and caveats: At about one KT2 cell per 100,000 PBMC, KT2 sequences were still detected. Input KT2 cell number predicted KT2 alpha and beta sequence counts linearly over several orders of magnitude.

Looked up from germline, CDR1 is MNHEY and CDR2 is SMNVEV (reference sequence). V dropped 2 bases and J dropped 12 bases, with 13 bases sitting between them. The CDR3 covers 13 residues. The TCR comes from a human donor. Sample: PBMCs spiked with cells of the T cell clone KT2. The gene calls are TRBV27 and TRBJ1-4; D is ambiguous. The CDR3 sequence: CASSLRRGLELFF. For the CDR3, the DNA is TGTGCCAGCAGTTTAAGAAGAGGTCTAGAACTGTTTTTT. Drawing the rest from reference TRBV27 and TRBJ1-4, the complete variable domain is EAQVTQNPRYLITVTGKKLTVTCSQNMNHEYMSWYRQDPGLGLRQIYYSMNVEVTDKGDVPEGYKVSRKEKRNFPLILESPSPNQTSLYFCASSLRRGLELFFGSGTQLSVL.